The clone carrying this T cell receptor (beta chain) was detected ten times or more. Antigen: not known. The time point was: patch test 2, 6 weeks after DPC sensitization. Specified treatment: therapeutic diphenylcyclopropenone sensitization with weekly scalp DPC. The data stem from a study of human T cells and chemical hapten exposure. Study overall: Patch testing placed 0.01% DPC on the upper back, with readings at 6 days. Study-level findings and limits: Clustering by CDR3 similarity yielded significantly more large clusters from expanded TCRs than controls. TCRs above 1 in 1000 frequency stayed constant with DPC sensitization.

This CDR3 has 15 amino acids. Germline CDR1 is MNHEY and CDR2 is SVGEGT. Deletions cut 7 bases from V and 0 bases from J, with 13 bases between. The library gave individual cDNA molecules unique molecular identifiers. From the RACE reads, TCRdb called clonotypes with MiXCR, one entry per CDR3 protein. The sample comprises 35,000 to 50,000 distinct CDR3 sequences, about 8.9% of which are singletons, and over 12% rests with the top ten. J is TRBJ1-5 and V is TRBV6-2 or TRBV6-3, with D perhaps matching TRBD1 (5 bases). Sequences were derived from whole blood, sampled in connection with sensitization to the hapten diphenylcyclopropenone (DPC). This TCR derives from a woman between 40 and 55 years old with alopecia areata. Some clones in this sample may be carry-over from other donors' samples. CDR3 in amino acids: CASTLGVTSNQPQHF. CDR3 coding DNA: TGTGCCAGCACTCTGGGGGTCACTAGCAATCAGCCCCAGCATTTT.